The 2 T cell receptor beta chains below were found in one sample sequenced in a study of response to subunit inactivated influenza vaccine. TCRdb re-called the RT-PCR reads through MiXCR, storing one row per CDR3 protein. The profile covers approximately 530,000 distinct CDR3 sequences, with around 8% appearing a single time and 10% to 15% taken by the ten largest. Material: PBMCs from blood, obtained around 25 months after vaccination. The receptors here all came from a man aged 50-75 years who received an inactivated influenza vaccine.

This clonotype was recorded many times. The V call is TRBV29-1, the J call TRBJ2-1; D is uncertain. With 0 bases removed from V and 5 bases from J, the gap between germline ends came to 8 bases. This CDR3 has 13 residues. Germline V gene data show CDR1 as SQVTM and CDR2 as ANQGSEA. The CDR3: CSVEDRLNNEQFF. The CDR3 region has the DNA TGCAGCGTTGAAGATCGCCTGAACAATGAGCAGTTCTTC.

In this sample, this clonotype turned up a few times. V and J are TRBV18 and TRBJ1-3; perhaps TRBD1 as D (5 bases). Deletions cut 2 bases from V and 2 bases from J, with 13 bases between. The germline gives CDR1 KGHSH, CDR2 LQKENI. The length of the CDR3 is 16 residues. For the CDR3, the DNA is TGTGCCAGCTCACCAAGGACACACCACACTGGAAACACCATATATTTT. As protein: CASSPRTHHTGNTIYF.